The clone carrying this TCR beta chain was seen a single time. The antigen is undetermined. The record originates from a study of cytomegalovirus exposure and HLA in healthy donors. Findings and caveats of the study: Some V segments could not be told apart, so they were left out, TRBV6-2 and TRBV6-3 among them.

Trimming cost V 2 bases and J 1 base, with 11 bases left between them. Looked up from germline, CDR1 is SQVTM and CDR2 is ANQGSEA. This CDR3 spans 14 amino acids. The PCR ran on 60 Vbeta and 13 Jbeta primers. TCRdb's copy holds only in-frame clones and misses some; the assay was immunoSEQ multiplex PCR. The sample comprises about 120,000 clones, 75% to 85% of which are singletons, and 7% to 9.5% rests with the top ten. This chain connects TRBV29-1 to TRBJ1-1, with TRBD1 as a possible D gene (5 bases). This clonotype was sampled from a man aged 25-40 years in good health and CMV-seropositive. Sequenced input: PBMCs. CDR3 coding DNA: TGCAGCGTTGAACGACAGTACTCGAACACTGAAGCTTTCTTT. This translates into CSVERQYSNTEAFF.